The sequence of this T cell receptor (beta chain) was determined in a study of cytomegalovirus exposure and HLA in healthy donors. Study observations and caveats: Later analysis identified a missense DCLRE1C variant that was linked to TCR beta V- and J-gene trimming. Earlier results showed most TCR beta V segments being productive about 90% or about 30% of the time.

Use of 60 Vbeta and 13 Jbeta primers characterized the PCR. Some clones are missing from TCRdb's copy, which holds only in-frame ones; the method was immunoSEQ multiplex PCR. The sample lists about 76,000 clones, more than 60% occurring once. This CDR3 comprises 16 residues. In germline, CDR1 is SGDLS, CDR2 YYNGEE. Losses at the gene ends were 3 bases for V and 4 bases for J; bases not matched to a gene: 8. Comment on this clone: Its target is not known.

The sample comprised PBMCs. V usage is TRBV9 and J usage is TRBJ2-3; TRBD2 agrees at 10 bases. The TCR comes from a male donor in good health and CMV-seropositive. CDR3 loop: CASSASSGRGPDTQYF. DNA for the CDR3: TGTGCCAGCAGCGCATCTAGCGGGAGAGGGCCAGATACGCAGTATTTT.